This T cell receptor beta chain was profiled in a study of cytomegalovirus exposure and HLA in healthy donors. With regard to this clone: Antigen: not known.

Study observations and caveats: Donors were assumed by presence/absence analyses to have roughly uniform sequencing depth. The Asian-associated ancestry cluster reportedly had fewer N-insertions than the approximately 690-donor mean in a later analysis. Certain indistinguishable V segments, among them TRBV6-2 and TRBV6-3, were excluded. Some 150 TCR beta chains were listed as cytomegalovirus-associated.

The PCR contained 60 Vbeta and 13 Jbeta primers. Produced via immunoSEQ multiplex PCR; TCRdb's table is partial and in-frame only. The sample has fewer than 150,000 clones; approximately 84% are singletons. The length of the CDR3 is 14 residues. From germline, CDR1 is LNHDA and CDR2 SQIVND (reference sequence). V was pared by 1 base and J by 1 base, with 7 bases between. Sample: PBMCs. V is TRBV19 and J is TRBJ1-1; D not certain. The source of this sequence is a man over 45 in good health and CMV-seronegative. The CDR3 is CASSIGQANTEAFF. The CDR3 DNA sequence: TGTGCCAGTAGTATAGGTCAAGCGAACACTGAAGCTTTCTTT.